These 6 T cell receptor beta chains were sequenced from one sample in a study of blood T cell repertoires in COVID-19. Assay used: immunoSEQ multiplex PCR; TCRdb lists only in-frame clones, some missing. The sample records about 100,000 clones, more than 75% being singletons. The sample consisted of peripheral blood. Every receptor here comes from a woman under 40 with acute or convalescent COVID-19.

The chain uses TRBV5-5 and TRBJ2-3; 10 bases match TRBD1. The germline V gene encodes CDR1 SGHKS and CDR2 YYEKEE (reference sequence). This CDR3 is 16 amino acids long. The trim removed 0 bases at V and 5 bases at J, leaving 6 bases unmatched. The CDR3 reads CASSLALGTGEDTQYF. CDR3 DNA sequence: TGTGCCAGCAGCTTGGCGCTGGGGACAGGGGAAGATACGCAGTATTTT.

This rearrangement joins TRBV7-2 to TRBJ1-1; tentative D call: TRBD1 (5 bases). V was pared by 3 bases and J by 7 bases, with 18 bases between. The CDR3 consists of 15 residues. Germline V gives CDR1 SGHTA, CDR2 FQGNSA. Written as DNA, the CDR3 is TGTGCCAGCAGCTTGGTTAAGGGGCGCGAACTTGAAGCTTTCTTT. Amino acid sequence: CASSLVKGRELEAFF.

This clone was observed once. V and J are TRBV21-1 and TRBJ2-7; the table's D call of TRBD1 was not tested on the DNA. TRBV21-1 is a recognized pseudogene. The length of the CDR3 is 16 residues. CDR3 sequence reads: CASSNLAPQGSYEQYF. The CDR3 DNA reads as TGTGCCAGCAGCAACTTAGCCCCACAGGGCTCCTACGAGCAGTACTTC.

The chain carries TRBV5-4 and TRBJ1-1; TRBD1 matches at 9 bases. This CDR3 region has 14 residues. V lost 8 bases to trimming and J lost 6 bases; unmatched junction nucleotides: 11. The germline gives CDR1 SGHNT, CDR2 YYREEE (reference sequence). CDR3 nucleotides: TGTGCCAGTACGAAGGACAGGGGCTACCCTGAAGCTTTCTTT. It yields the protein CASTKDRGYPEAFF.

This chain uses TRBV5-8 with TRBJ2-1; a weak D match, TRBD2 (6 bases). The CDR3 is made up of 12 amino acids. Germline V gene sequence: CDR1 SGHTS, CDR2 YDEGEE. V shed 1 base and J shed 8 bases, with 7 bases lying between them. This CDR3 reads CASSLSGYEQFF. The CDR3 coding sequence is TGTGCCAGCAGCTTGAGCGGGTATGAGCAGTTCTTC. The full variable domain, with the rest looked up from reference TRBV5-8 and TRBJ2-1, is EAGVTQSPTHLIKTRGQQATLRCSPISGHTSVYWYQQALGLGLQFLLWYDEGEERNRGNFPPRFSGRQFPNYSSELNVNALELEDSALYLCASSLSGYEQFFGPGTRLTVL.

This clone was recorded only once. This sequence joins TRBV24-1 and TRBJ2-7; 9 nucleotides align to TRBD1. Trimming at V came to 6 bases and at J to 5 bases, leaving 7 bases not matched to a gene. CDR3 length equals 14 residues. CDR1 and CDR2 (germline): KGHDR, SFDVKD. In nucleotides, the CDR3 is TGTGCCACCAGTTCCGGGACAGGGCCCAACGAGCAGTACTTC. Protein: CATSSGTGPNEQYF.